Following are 7 T cell receptor beta chains from one sample sequenced in a study of T-cell memory formation after mild COVID-19. TCRdb used MiXCR to reprocess the 5' RACE reads, holding one entry per CDR3 protein. The sample shows fewer than 350,000 distinct CDR3 sequences, around 15% of them seen only once. The specimen sequenced was PBMCs or a T cell subset sorted from them (not recorded which). The receptors come from a man between 18 and 35 years old who had mild COVID-19 (a few samples of this study predate the infection). Cell type and time point are not known.

The rearrangement links TRBV7-2 to TRBJ2-5, with 9 bases lining up with TRBD1. V lost 1 base to trimming and J lost 3 bases; unmatched junction nucleotides: 3. The CDR3 sequence is 15 residues long. Germline CDR1 SGHTA, CDR2 FQGNSA. The CDR3 loop reads CASSLGGTGKETQYF. CDR3 bases: TGTGCCAGCAGCTTAGGGGGGACAGGGAAAGAGACCCAGTACTTC.

This clonotype was observed a few times. J is TRBJ2-3 and V is TRBV6-1, with 8 nucleotides matching TRBD1. Looked up from germline, CDR1 is MNHNS and CDR2 is SASEGT. This CDR3 has 13 residues. The junction had 1 base not matched to a gene; V was cut back by 4 bases and J by 4 bases. The CDR3 protein is CASSVGQADTQYF. The CDR3 bases are TGTGCCAGCAGTGTGGGACAGGCAGATACGCAGTATTTT.

This clonotype has more than one count but fewer than ten. V is TRBV23-1 and J is TRBJ2-3; the D gene is possibly TRBD2 (5 bases). TRBV23-1 belongs to the ORF category, with a function that is uncertain. Between the trimmed V and J ends, which lost 0 bases and 1 base, there was a span of 11 bases. CDR3 length: 16 residues. The CDR3 region has the DNA TGCGCCAGCAGTCAATCGGTGTGGCGGGGCACAGATACGCAGTATTTT. It codes for CASSQSVWRGTDTQYF.

This clonotype was seen a few times. The chain recombines TRBV14 with TRBJ2-3; tentatively, D is TRBD1 (5 bases). The CDR3 runs 13 residues. Trimming cost V 1 base and J 9 bases, with 11 bases left between them. Germline CDR1 and CDR2: SGHDN and FVKESK. This chain's CDR3 is CASSQVSAGTQYF. The DNA of the CDR3 is TGTGCCAGCAGCCAAGTGAGTGCAGGGACGCAGTATTTT.

The chain has TRBV7-2 and TRBJ2-7, with D possibly called TRBD1 or TRBD2 (5 bases each). CDR1 is SGHTA, CDR2 FQGNSA, per germline. The V end lost 3 bases, the J end lost 4 bases, and 16 bases lay between the germline ends. The length of the CDR3 is 15 residues. The CDR3 DNA reads TGTGCCAGCAGCTTGGAGACAGCGGTTGGGTACGAGCAGTACTTC. It yields the protein CASSLETAVGYEQYF.

The chain carries TRBV7-8 and TRBJ2-6, with unresolved D. Deletions cut 8 bases from V and 1 base from J, with 15 bases between. The CDR3 loop spans 16 amino acids. Germline V gives CDR1 SGHVS, CDR2 FQNEAQ. CDR3 sequence (DNA): TGTGCCAGCTCTAGAGACTGGTTTTCTGGGGCCAACGTCCTGACTTTC. It specifies CASSRDWFSGANVLTF.

This clonotype was seen more than once but under ten times. V gene TRBV4-3 combines with J gene TRBJ2-1; D is undetermined. The CDR3 totals 15 residues. In germline, CDR1 is LGHNA, CDR2 YSLEER. V was cut by 0 bases and J by 0 bases, with 6 bases left in between. CDR3 bases: TGCGCCAGCAGCCAAGATTTCAGCTCCTACAATGAGCAGTTCTTC. Encoded protein: CASSQDFSSYNEQFF.